A selection of T cell receptor beta chains follows, all from one sample in a study of Graves' ophthalmopathy and Graves' hyperthyroidism. TCRdb redid the calling of the multiplex PCR reads with MiXCR, one entry per CDR3 protein. The data contain around 660,000 distinct CDR3 sequences, about 41% of them singletons. Sequenced material: peripheral blood. The origin of the receptors is an adult man with Graves' ophthalmopathy. The CDR3 runs from the conserved cysteine through the conserved F or W. The order of the fields is CDR3 length, D gene, J gene, clone size, V gene, CDR3 protein, CDR3 DNA. A D gene is named only where the DNA matches it firmly. Clone size is stated in some rows and not others, as once, few, many or a class when expanded.

len: 17; d_gene: TRBD1; j_gene: TRBJ1-1; abundance: -; v_gene: TRBV10-3; CDR3aa: CASSPRDSLDWNTEAFF; CDR3nt: TGTGCCAGCAGTCCCCGGGACAGTTTGGATTGGAACACTGAAGCTTTCTTT
len: 15; d_gene: -; j_gene: TRBJ1-5; abundance: many; v_gene: TRBV19; CDR3aa: CASMRGGASNQPQHF; CDR3nt: TGTGCCAGTATGCGGGGTGGGGCGAGCAATCAGCCCCAGCATTTT
len: 16; d_gene: TRBD1; j_gene: TRBJ1-1; abundance: once; v_gene: TRBV10-3; CDR3aa: CAISGTGGIYDTEAFF; CDR3nt: TGTGCCATCAGTGGGACAGGGGGCATTTATGACACTGAAGCTTTCTTT
len: 11; d_gene: -; j_gene: TRBJ1-1; abundance: few; v_gene: TRBV19; CDR3aa: CARGAYTEAFF; CDR3nt: TGTGCCCGGGGCGCATACACTGAAGCTTTCTTT
len: 14; d_gene: -; j_gene: TRBJ2-7; abundance: -; v_gene: TRBV3-1; CDR3aa: CASSQELGPYEQYF; CDR3nt: TGTGCCAGCAGCCAAGAGCTGGGTCCCTACGAGCAGTACTTC
len: 13; d_gene: -; j_gene: TRBJ2-7; abundance: -; v_gene: TRBV29-1; CDR3aa: CSPPRGHNYEQYF; CDR3nt: TGCAGCCCCCCTCGGGGACACAACTACGAGCAGTACTTC
len: 13; d_gene: TRBD2; j_gene: TRBJ2-7; abundance: -; v_gene: TRBV29-1; CDR3aa: CSQGLADAYEQYF; CDR3nt: TGCAGCCAAGGACTAGCGGACGCCTACGAGCAGTACTTC
len: 19; d_gene: TRBD2; j_gene: TRBJ2-7; abundance: few; v_gene: TRBV7-9; CDR3aa: CASSQDRTLAGGTPYEQYF; CDR3nt: TGCGCCAGCAGCCAAGACCGCACACTAGCGGGAGGCACTCCCTACGAGCAGTACTTC
len: 10; d_gene: -; j_gene: TRBJ1-5; abundance: -; v_gene: TRBV7-2; CDR3aa: CASSLRHQHF; CDR3nt: TGTGCCAGCAGCTTACGGCACCAGCATTTT
len: 16; d_gene: -; j_gene: TRBJ2-2; abundance: -; v_gene: TRBV10-3; CDR3aa: CASSEGGGGLTGELFF; CDR3nt: TGTGCCAGCAGTGAAGGGGGGGGGGGCCTCACCGGGGAGCTGTTTTTT
len: 15; d_gene: TRBD1; j_gene: TRBJ1-2; abundance: many; v_gene: TRBV4-1; CDR3aa: CASSQMTGGGYGYTF; CDR3nt: TGCGCCAGCAGCCAGATGACAGGGGGAGGCTATGGCTACACCTTC
len: 13; d_gene: -; j_gene: TRBJ1-5; abundance: -; v_gene: TRBV12-3/TRBV12-4; CDR3aa: CASSTEGNQPQHF; CDR3nt: TGTGCCAGCTCTACGGAGGGCAACCAGCCCCAGCATTTT
len: 14; d_gene: TRBD1; j_gene: TRBJ1-5; abundance: few; v_gene: TRBV7-2; CDR3aa: CASSSDRGLQPQHF; CDR3nt: TGTGCCAGCAGCTCTGACAGGGGGCTTCAGCCCCAGCATTTT
len: 15; d_gene: TRBD2; j_gene: TRBJ2-5; abundance: many; v_gene: TRBV11-3; CDR3aa: CASSARTSSEETQYF; CDR3nt: TGTGCCAGCAGCGCCAGGACTAGTTCTGAGGAGACCCAGTACTTC
len: 14; d_gene: -; j_gene: TRBJ1-6; abundance: many; v_gene: TRBV7-8; CDR3aa: CASSLGEGDSPLHF; CDR3nt: TGTGCCAGCAGCTTAGGGGAAGGCGATTCACCCCTCCACTTT
len: 15; d_gene: -; j_gene: TRBJ1-1; abundance: -; v_gene: TRBV27; CDR3aa: CASSPSQGLNTEAFF; CDR3nt: TGTGCCAGCAGTCCCTCACAGGGATTGAACACTGAAGCTTTCTTT
len: 15; d_gene: -; j_gene: TRBJ1-2; abundance: once; v_gene: TRBV25-1; CDR3aa: CASRPRGEANYGYTF; CDR3nt: TGTGCCAGCAGGCCAAGAGGAGAGGCTAACTATGGCTACACCTTC
len: 14; d_gene: TRBD1; j_gene: TRBJ1-5; abundance: many; v_gene: TRBV2; CDR3aa: CASCLGQGYQPQHF; CDR3nt: TGTGCCAGCTGCCTGGGACAGGGCTATCAGCCCCAGCATTTT
len: 14; d_gene: -; j_gene: TRBJ1-4; abundance: many; v_gene: TRBV20-1; CDR3aa: CSASTIGLSSGLFF; CDR3nt: TGCAGTGCCTCCACGATTGGCCTGTCTTCGGGACTGTTTTTT
len: 14; d_gene: TRBD2; j_gene: TRBJ2-7; abundance: few; v_gene: TRBV5-1; CDR3aa: CASSNSGGSYEQYF; CDR3nt: TGCGCCAGCAGTAATAGCGGGGGCTCCTACGAGCAGTACTTC
len: 17; d_gene: -; j_gene: TRBJ2-7; abundance: -; v_gene: TRBV5-5; CDR3aa: CASSLGPPGTFSYEQYF; CDR3nt: TGTGCCAGCAGCTTGGGTCCACCCGGGACATTCTCCTACGAGCAGTACTTC
len: 15; d_gene: TRBD1; j_gene: TRBJ1-4; abundance: many; v_gene: TRBV20-1; CDR3aa: CSARVVTGENEKLFF; CDR3nt: TGCAGTGCTAGAGTTGTGACAGGGGAAAATGAAAAACTGTTTTTT
len: 13; d_gene: -; j_gene: TRBJ1-3; abundance: few; v_gene: TRBV10-3; CDR3aa: CAISEGTVNTIYF; CDR3nt: TGTGCCATCAGTGAGGGGACTGTGAACACCATATATTTT
len: 14; d_gene: TRBD1; j_gene: TRBJ2-5; abundance: -; v_gene: TRBV19; CDR3aa: CASSIGQGAKTQYF; CDR3nt: TGTGCCAGTAGTATAGGACAGGGGGCAAAGACCCAGTACTTC
len: 16; d_gene: TRBD2; j_gene: TRBJ2-5; abundance: few; v_gene: TRBV4-2; CDR3aa: CASSQDSLAGGETQYF; CDR3nt: TGTGCCAGCAGCCAAGATTCACTAGCGGGGGGAGAGACCCAGTACTTC
len: 11; d_gene: -; j_gene: TRBJ2-1; abundance: -; v_gene: TRBV29-1; CDR3aa: CSARGYNEQFF; CDR3nt: TGCAGCGCAAGGGGTTACAATGAGCAGTTCTTC
len: 16; d_gene: -; j_gene: TRBJ1-4; abundance: many; v_gene: TRBV25-1; CDR3aa: CASSEPRTATNEKLFF; CDR3nt: TGTGCCAGCAGTGAACCGCGGACGGCAACTAATGAAAAACTGTTTTTT
len: 14; d_gene: -; j_gene: TRBJ1-6; abundance: -; v_gene: TRBV25-1; CDR3aa: CASRLEGGGSPLHF; CDR3nt: TGTGCCAGCCGTTTGGAGGGAGGTGGTTCACCCCTCCACTTT
len: 17; d_gene: TRBD1; j_gene: TRBJ1-5; abundance: few; v_gene: TRBV11-2; CDR3aa: CASSEPGQLYSNQPQHF; CDR3nt: TGTGCCAGCAGCGAACCGGGACAGCTTTATAGCAATCAGCCCCAGCATTTT
len: 13; d_gene: -; j_gene: TRBJ1-2; abundance: many; v_gene: TRBV10-3; CDR3aa: CAILQGANYGYTF; CDR3nt: TGTGCCATCCTCCAAGGGGCCAACTATGGCTACACCTTC
len: 15; d_gene: -; j_gene: TRBJ1-2; abundance: many; v_gene: TRBV20-1; CDR3aa: CSALPDAGSNYGYTF; CDR3nt: TGCAGTGCCTTACCCGACGCGGGATCTAACTATGGCTACACCTTC
len: 14; d_gene: -; j_gene: TRBJ1-4; abundance: few; v_gene: TRBV6-9; CDR3aa: CASKFVATNEKLFF; CDR3nt: TGTGCCAGCAAATTCGTGGCAACTAATGAAAAACTGTTTTTT